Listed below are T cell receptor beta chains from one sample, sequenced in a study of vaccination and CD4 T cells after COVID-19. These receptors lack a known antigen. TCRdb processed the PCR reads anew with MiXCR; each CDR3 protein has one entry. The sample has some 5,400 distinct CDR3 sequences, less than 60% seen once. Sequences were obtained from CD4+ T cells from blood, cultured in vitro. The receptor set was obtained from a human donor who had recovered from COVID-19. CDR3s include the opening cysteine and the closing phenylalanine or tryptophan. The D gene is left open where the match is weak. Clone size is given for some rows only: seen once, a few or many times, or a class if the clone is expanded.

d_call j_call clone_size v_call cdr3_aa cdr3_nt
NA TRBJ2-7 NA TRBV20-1 CSVGGGRNGDEQYF TGCAGTGTAGGTGGGGGGAGGAACGGGGACGAGCAGTACTTC
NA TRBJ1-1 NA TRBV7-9 CASSIKTEAFF TGTGCCAGCAGCATAAAGACTGAAGCTTTCTTT
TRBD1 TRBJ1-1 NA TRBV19 CASSRIYTGTGWALNTEAFF TGTGCCAGTAGTAGGATCTACACCGGGACAGGGTGGGCGCTGAACACTGAAGCTTTCTTT
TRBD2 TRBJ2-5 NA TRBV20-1 CSARTGLHQETQYF TGCAGTGCTCGAACGGGACTACACCAAGAGACCCAGTACTTC
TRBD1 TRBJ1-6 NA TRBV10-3 CAIGTQGADSPLHF TGTGCCATCGGAACACAGGGGGCTGATTCACCCCTCCACTTT
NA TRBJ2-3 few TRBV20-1 CSAPPAAYASTDTQYF TGCAGTGCCCCCCCGGCGGCCTATGCTAGCACAGATACGCAGTATTTT
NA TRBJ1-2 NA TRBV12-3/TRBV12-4 CASSVGQSYGYTF TGTGCCAGCAGTGTAGGACAGAGCTATGGCTACACCTTC
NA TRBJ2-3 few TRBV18 CASSPIPLDTQYF TGTGCCAGCTCACCTATCCCCCTAGATACGCAGTATTTT
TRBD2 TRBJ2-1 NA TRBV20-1 CSASTSGRANEQFF TGCAGTGCTTCAACGAGCGGGAGGGCCAATGAGCAGTTCTTC
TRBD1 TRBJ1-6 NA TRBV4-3 CASSQADRAPNSPLHF TGCGCCAGCAGCCAAGCGGACAGGGCGCCTAATTCACCCCTCCACTTT
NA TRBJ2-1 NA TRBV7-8 CASSAIFHEQFF TGTGCCAGCAGCGCCATCTTCCATGAGCAGTTCTTC
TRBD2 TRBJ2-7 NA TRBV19 CASSARGGTSGIYEQYF TGTGCCAGTAGTGCCAGAGGGGGTACTAGCGGGATCTACGAGCAGTACTTC
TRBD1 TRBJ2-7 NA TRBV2 CASATGYYEQYF TGTGCCAGCGCGACAGGGTACTACGAGCAGTACTTC
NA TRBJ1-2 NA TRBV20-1 CSARIANYGYTF TGCAGTGCTAGAATAGCTAACTATGGCTACACCTTC
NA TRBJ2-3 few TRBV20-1 CSARNRRSTDTQYF TGCAGTGCTAGAAACAGACGGAGCACAGATACGCAGTATTTT
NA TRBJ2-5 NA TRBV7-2 CASSLVWPEGTQYF TGTGCCAGCAGCTTAGTTTGGCCAGAAGGGACCCAGTACTTC
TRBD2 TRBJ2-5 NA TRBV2 CASSDSGGGTQYF TGTGCCAGCAGTGATTCGGGGGGAGGGACCCAGTACTTC
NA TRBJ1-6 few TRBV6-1 CASSEVYSSYNSPLHF TGTGCCAGCAGTGAAGTTTACAGCTCCTATAATTCACCCCTCCACTTT
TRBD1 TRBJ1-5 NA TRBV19 CASSPRDSDQPQHF TGTGCCAGTAGCCCCCGGGACAGTGATCAGCCCCAGCATTTT
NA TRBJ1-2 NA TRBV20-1 CSARDQTNYGYTF TGCAGTGCTAGAGACCAGACTAACTATGGCTACACCTTC
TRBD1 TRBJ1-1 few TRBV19 CASSQRYRGSTEAFF TGTGCCAGTAGTCAGCGTTACAGGGGGTCCACTGAAGCTTTCTTT
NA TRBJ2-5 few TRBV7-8 CASSLRGPQETQYF TGTGCCAGCAGTTTGCGGGGGCCCCAAGAGACCCAGTACTTC
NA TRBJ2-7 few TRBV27 CASSPGDLYDEQYF TGTGCCAGCAGCCCCGGGGATTTGTACGACGAGCAGTACTTC
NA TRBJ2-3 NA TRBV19 CASSIVRGFDTQYF TGTGCCAGTAGTATAGTCCGTGGTTTCGATACGCAGTATTTT
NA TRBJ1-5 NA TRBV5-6 CASSLASNQPQHF TGTGCCAGCAGCTTGGCCAGCAATCAGCCCCAGCATTTT
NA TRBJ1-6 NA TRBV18 CASSPDQGNGSPLHF TGTGCCAGCTCACCGGATCAGGGGAACGGTTCACCCCTCCACTTT
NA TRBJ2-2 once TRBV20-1 CSASLRPHTGELFF TGCAGTGCTAGTCTTAGACCGCACACCGGGGAGCTGTTTTTT
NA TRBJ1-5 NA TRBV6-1 CASLVPQHF TGTGCCAGCTTAGTGCCCCAGCATTTT
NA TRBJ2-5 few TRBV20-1 CSARGPEETQYF TGCAGTGCTAGAGGCCCAGAAGAGACCCAGTACTTC
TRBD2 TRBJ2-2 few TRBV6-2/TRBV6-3 CASSYSSSGSRPNTGELFF TGTGCCAGCAGTTACTCGTCTAGCGGGAGCCGTCCAAACACCGGGGAGCTGTTTTTT
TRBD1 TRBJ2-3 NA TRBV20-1 CSARDTGTGGGTDTQYF TGCAGTGCTAGAGACACCGGGACAGGGGGCGGCACAGATACGCAGTATTTT
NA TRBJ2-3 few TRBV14 CASSPRGGLGDTQYF TGTGCCAGCTCCCCTCGAGGGGGGCTTGGAGATACGCAGTATTTT
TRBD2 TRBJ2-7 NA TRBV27 CASSLRLAGGLPGRNEQYF TGTGCCAGCAGTTTGAGACTAGCGGGGGGGCTTCCCGGCCGAAACGAGCAGTACTTC
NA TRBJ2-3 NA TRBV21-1 CASNFLGLAGGQDTQYF TGTGCCAGCAACTTCCTGGGACTAGCGGGAGGACAGGATACGCAGTATTTT
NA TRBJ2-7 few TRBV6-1 CASKITGGAYEQYF TGTGCCAGCAAAATAACCGGGGGCGCTTACGAGCAGTACTTC
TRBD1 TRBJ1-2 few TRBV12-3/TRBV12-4 CASSPLYRTGGVYGYTF TGTGCCAGCAGTCCTCTATATCGGACAGGGGGCGTCTATGGCTACACCTTC
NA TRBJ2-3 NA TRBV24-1 CATSEPYTDTQYF TGTGCCACCAGTGAGCCCTACACAGATACGCAGTATTTT
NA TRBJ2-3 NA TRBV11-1 CASSLPELGADTQYF TGTGCCAGCAGCTTACCCGAGTTGGGGGCGGATACGCAGTATTTT
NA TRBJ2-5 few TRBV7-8 CASSRSQETQYF TGTGCCAGCAGCAGAAGCCAAGAGACCCAGTACTTC
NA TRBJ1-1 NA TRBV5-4 CASSLYGAGNTEAFF TGTGCCAGCAGCCTTTACGGGGCGGGGAACACTGAAGCTTTCTTT
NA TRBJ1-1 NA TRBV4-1 CASSQDRGLEAFF TGCGCCAGCAGCCAAGACCGGGGCCTTGAAGCTTTCTTT
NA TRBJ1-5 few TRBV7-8 CASSVRDLGNQPQHF TGTGCCAGCAGCGTCCGGGACTTGGGCAATCAGCCCCAGCATTTT
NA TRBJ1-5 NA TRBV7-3 CASSLTGDGNQPQHF TGTGCCAGCAGCTTAACAGGGGACGGCAATCAGCCCCAGCATTTT
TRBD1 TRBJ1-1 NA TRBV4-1 CASSQRTGTGFSAFF TGCGCCAGCAGCCAACGCACCGGGACAGGGTTTTCAGCTTTCTTT
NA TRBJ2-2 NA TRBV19 CASSILAGHTGELFF TGTGCCAGTAGTATTCTGGCAGGGCACACCGGGGAGCTGTTTTTT
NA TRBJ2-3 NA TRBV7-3 CASSLTSAGVADTQYF TGTGCCAGCAGCTTAACGTCTGCAGGCGTCGCAGATACGCAGTATTTT
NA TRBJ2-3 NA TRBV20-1 CSATREFGTDTQYF TGCAGTGCTACCCGGGAGTTCGGCACAGATACGCAGTATTTT
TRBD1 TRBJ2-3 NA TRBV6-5 CASSYPSPRTGLADTQYF TGTGCCAGCAGTTACCCCTCGCCAAGGACAGGGTTGGCAGATACGCAGTATTTT
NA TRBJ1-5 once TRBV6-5 CASSSNLLWGNQPQHF TGTGCCAGCAGTTCAAACCTACTTTGGGGCAATCAGCCCCAGCATTTT
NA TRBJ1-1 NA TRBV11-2 CASTRLHIGGNTEAFF TGTGCCAGCACCCGTCTCCACATCGGGGGCAACACTGAAGCTTTCTTT